One sample yielded the 20 T cell receptor beta chains listed below, sequenced in a study of patients and donors after allogeneic stem cell transplantation. TCRdb itself ran the RT-PCR reads through MiXCR, one entry per CDR3 protein. The sample comprises hundreds of thousands of distinct CDR3 sequences, roughly an eighth of which are singletons, and 11% rests with the top ten. The sample was blood, either unsorted or a sorted T cell fraction (not recorded which). The receptor source for this set is a human donor who was either an allogeneic HSCT recipient or a stem cell or donor lymphocyte infusion donor (not recorded which). It is not recorded whose cells these are; they may come from a transplant donor.

The rearrangement uses TRBV12-3 or TRBV12-4 and TRBJ2-3; unclear D gene. CDR3 length equals 12 residues. V lost 6 bases, J lost 7 bases, and 11 bases lay in between. This CDR3 reads CASRITPNTQYF. The CDR3 DNA reads TGTGCCAGCAGAATCACGCCCAATACGCAGTATTTT.

This clonotype has only a few counts. The chain combines TRBV6-1 with TRBJ1-1; tentative D call: TRBD1 (5 bases). V was trimmed by 6 bases and J by 4 bases, leaving 12 bases between them. The germline gives CDR1 MNHNS, CDR2 SASEGT. The CDR3 length is 13 residues. The CDR3, as DNA: TGTGCCAGCAGCTCGACAGTCCTCACTGAAGCTTTCTTT. Its translation: CASSSTVLTEAFF.

The chain links TRBV20-1 to TRBJ1-5, with D tentatively TRBD1 (6 bases). Germline CDR1 DFQATT, CDR2 SNEGSKA (reference sequence). The CDR3 has 13 amino acids. Trimming cost V 4 bases and J 10 bases, with 17 bases left between them. CDR3 nucleotide sequence: TGCAGTGCTAACAGGGCCCGCAGGGACCCCCAGCATTTT. This translates into CSANRARRDPQHF.

This clonotype has at least ten counts. The chain links TRBV27 to TRBJ2-7; tentatively, D is TRBD1 or TRBD2 (5 bases each). Germline values: CDR1 MNHEY, CDR2 SMNVEV (reference sequence). Deletions cut 6 bases from V and 6 bases from J, with 9 bases between. This CDR3 is 11 amino acids long. This CDR3 reads CASSPGREQYF. CDR3 nucleotide sequence: TGTGCCAGCAGCCCGGGGCGCGAGCAGTACTTC.

The rearrangement joins TRBV12-3 or TRBV12-4 to TRBJ1-3; no clear D. This CDR3 is built from 14 residues. With 6 bases removed from V and 2 bases from J, the gap between germline ends came to 11 bases. CDR3 region: CASSYNPAGNTIYF. CDR3 bases: TGTGCCAGCAGCTACAACCCTGCTGGAAACACCATATATTTT.

This clonotype was recorded a few times. This chain uses TRBV6-5 with TRBJ1-5; 10 positions agree with TRBD1. V dropped 2 bases and J dropped 2; count of bases not matched to a gene: 6. Germline V gene data show CDR1 as MNHEY and CDR2 as SVGAGI. This CDR3 region has 17 residues. For the CDR3, the DNA is TGTGCCAGCAGTTACCGGGACAGGGGATGGGGCAATCAGCCCCAGCATTTT. Encoded protein: CASSYRDRGWGNQPQHF.

This clonotype has more than one count but fewer than ten. The conserved final phenylalanine or tryptophan is absent from the CDR3, which likely points to a read error. No DNA is shown, since the ends of the CDR3 on it are uncertain; the CDR3 is the one TCRdb lists. The rearrangement joins TRBV7-8 to TRBJ2-1; the table names TRBD1, a call not compared with the DNA. Counting both end residues, the CDR3 totals 12 amino acids. CDR1 is SGHVS and CDR2 is FQNEAQ in the germline V gene. The chain's CDR3 is CASSLETGVGEV.

The gene calls are TRBV6-2 or TRBV6-3 and TRBJ1-6; D is undetermined. Germline values: CDR1 MNHEY, CDR2 SVGEGT. The CDR3 runs to 14 residues. V was clipped by 8 bases and J by 4 bases, with 12 bases between them. CDR3 sequence reads: CASCTVGYNSPLHF. CDR3 bases: TGTGCCAGCTGCACCGTGGGATATAATTCACCCCTCCACTTT.

The chain recombines TRBV4-2 with TRBJ2-1; 7 positions match TRBD2. CDR3 length: 16 amino acids. V dropped 0 bases and J dropped 6; count of bases not matched to a gene: 8. Germline V CDR1 and CDR2: LGHNA, YNFKEQ. CDR3 in amino acids: CASSQEGGSEGNEQFF. CDR3 nucleotide sequence: TGTGCCAGCAGCCAAGAGGGCGGGAGTGAGGGCAATGAGCAGTTCTTC.

This sequence joins TRBV28 and TRBJ2-5, with a possible D match to TRBD1 (7 bases). This CDR3 contains 14 residues. Germline assignment: CDR1 MDHEN and CDR2 SYDVKM. The V gene lost 5 bases and the J gene lost 5 bases, with 15 bases spanning the gap. CDR3 sequence reads: CASSPKTGRETQYF. The CDR3 DNA sequence: TGTGCCAGCAGTCCCAAGACAGGGAGGGAGACCCAGTACTTC.

This clonotype came up a few times. V usage is TRBV6-1 and J usage is TRBJ2-3, with D tentatively TRBD1 or TRBD2 (5 bases each). The V end was cut by 8 bases, the J end by 0 bases, with 9 bases between. Germline loops: CDR1 MNHNS, CDR2 SASEGT. The length of the CDR3 is 13 residues. CDR3: CASLRDSTDTQYF. The CDR3 nucleotides read TGTGCCAGCCTACGGGACAGCACAGATACGCAGTATTTT.

This clonotype was seen a handful of times. The chain joins TRBV7-2 to TRBJ2-3; 9 bases align to TRBD1. J gave up 3 bases and V 6 bases, and 10 bases lay outside the gene matches. Germline CDR1 reads SGHTA; CDR2 reads FQGNSA. The CDR3 length is 16 residues. This CDR3 is CASSLAGTGWTDTQYF. The DNA of the CDR3 is TGTGCCAGCAGTCTTGCTGGGACAGGGTGGACAGATACGCAGTATTTT. The variable domain in full, completed from reference TRBV7-2 and TRBJ2-3, reads GAGVSQSPSNKVTEKGKDVELRCDPISGHTALYWYRQSLGQGLEFLIYFQGNSAPDKSGLPSDRFSAERTGGSVSTLTIQRTQQEDSAVYLCASSLAGTGWTDTQYFGPGTRLTVL.

The rearrangement uses TRBV2 and TRBJ1-1, with a tentative D call TRBD1 (5 bases). Germline lookup yields CDR1 SNHLY and CDR2 FYNNEI. The CDR3 has 12 amino acids. Deletions cut 5 bases from V and 6 bases from J, with 10 bases between. For the CDR3, the DNA is TGTGCCAGCAGTTGGAACAGGCCTGAAGCTTTCTTT. Encoded protein: CASSWNRPEAFF.

The chain links TRBV20-1 to TRBJ2-3; a weak D match, TRBD2 (6 bases). Germline V gene lookup returns CDR1 DFQATT and CDR2 SNEGSKA (reference sequence). With 3 bases removed from V and 6 bases from J, the gap between germline ends came to 16 bases. The CDR3 spans 14 residues. CDR3 coding DNA: TGCAGTGCTAGTCCTAGCTCAGGAGGGGATACGCAGTATTTT. It yields the protein CSASPSSGGDTQYF.

This clonotype was seen many times. The CDR3 sequence is CAISESNTGYTF. The CDR3 nucleotides are TGTGCCATCAGTGAGTCGAACACTGGCTACACCTTC. The V gene is TRBV10-3, the J gene TRBJ1-2; D gene unclear. V dropped 0 bases and J dropped 7 bases, with 6 bases sitting between them. CDR3 size: 12 residues. CDR1 is ENHRY and CDR2 is SYGVKD in the germline V gene.

This clonotype was seen just once. This chain connects TRBV6-2 or TRBV6-3 to TRBJ2-2; 13 bases are a match to TRBD2. Germline-derived CDR1 and CDR2 are MNHEY and SVGEGT. The trim removed 6 bases at V and 6 bases at J, leaving 1 base unmatched. This CDR3 is 14 amino acids long. For the CDR3, the DNA is TGTGCCAGCAGACTAGCGGGAGGGGCCGGGGAGCTGTTTTTT. This codes for CASRLAGGAGELFF.

The chain employs TRBV28 and TRBJ2-1; tentative D call: TRBD1 (5 bases). V was clipped by 6 bases and J by 0 bases, with 12 bases between them. Germline loops: CDR1 MDHEN, CDR2 SYDVKM. The CDR3 loop spans 15 amino acids. This CDR3 reads CASSPPTGSYNEQFF. The CDR3 DNA sequence: TGTGCCAGCAGCCCTCCCACAGGCTCCTACAATGAGCAGTTCTTC. Full variable domain (missing parts from reference TRBV28 and TRBJ2-1): DVKVTQSSRYLVKRTGEKVFLECVQDMDHENMFWYRQDPGLGLRLIYFSYDVKMKEKGDIPEGYSVSREKKERFSLILESASTNQTSMYLCASSPPTGSYNEQFFGPGTRLTVL.

The sample holds a few counts of this clonotype. The chain uses TRBV3-1 and TRBJ2-2; D not resolved. Germline CDR1 reads LGHDT; CDR2 reads YNNKEL (reference sequence). V lost 4 bases and J 6 bases, leaving 9 bases between the germline ends. This CDR3 is 13 amino acids long. The CDR3 sequence: CASSLHKAGELFF. In nucleotides, the CDR3 is TGTGCCAGCAGCCTCCATAAAGCCGGGGAGCTGTTTTTT.

CDR3 in DNA: TGTGCCAGCAGCGTAGATCCTAGAGGAAGGGTAGGAGAGCAGTTCTTC. The encoded protein is CASSVDPRGRVGEQFF. The chain joins TRBV9 to TRBJ2-1; D ambiguous. This CDR3 has 16 amino acids. Germline CDR1 reads SGDLS; CDR2 reads YYNGEE. V lost 0 bases to trimming and J lost 10 bases, with 20 bases between them.

The table lists this clonotype with a few counts. This chain uses TRBV11-1 with TRBJ2-7; 7 bases are a match to TRBD2. With 4 bases clipped from V and 6 bases from J, the junction kept 12 bases outside the gene matches. This CDR3 comprises 15 residues. Germline CDR1 and CDR2: SGHAT and FQDESV (reference sequence). The DNA for the CDR3 is TGTGCCAGCAGCTCCAGGAGGCTCCGGACTAGCGAGCAGTACTTC. Its protein is CASSSRRLRTSEQYF.